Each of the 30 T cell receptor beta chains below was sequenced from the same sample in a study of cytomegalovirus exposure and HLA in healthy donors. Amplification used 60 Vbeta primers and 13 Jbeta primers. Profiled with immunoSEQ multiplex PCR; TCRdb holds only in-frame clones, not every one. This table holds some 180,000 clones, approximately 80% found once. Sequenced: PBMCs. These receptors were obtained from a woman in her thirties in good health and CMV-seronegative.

The CDR3 loop is CASSEAWSGANVLTF. The CDR3 DNA is TGTGCCAGCAGTGAAGCATGGTCTGGGGCCAACGTCCTGACTTTC. This chain joins TRBV6-4 and TRBJ2-6; D is unresolved. V was shortened by 3 bases and J by 1 base, with 7 bases between the two germline ends. This CDR3 contains 15 residues. In germline, CDR1 is MRHNA, CDR2 SNTAGT.

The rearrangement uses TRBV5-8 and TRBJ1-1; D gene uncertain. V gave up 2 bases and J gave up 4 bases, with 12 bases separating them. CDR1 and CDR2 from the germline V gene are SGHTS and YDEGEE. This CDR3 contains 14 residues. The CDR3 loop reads CASSFRGWGTEAFF. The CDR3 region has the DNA TGTGCCAGCAGCTTTCGGGGATGGGGCACTGAAGCTTTCTTT.

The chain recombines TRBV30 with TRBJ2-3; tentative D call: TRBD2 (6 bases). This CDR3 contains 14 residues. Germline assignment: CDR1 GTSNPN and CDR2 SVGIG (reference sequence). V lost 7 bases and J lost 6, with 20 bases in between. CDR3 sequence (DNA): TGTGCCTTGGGGGGTAGCAGGCGCGTGGATACGCAGTATTTT. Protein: CALGGSRRVDTQYF.

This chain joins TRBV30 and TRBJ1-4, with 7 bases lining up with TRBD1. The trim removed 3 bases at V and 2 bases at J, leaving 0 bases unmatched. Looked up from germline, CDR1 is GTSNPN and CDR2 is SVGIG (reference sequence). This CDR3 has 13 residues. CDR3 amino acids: CAWRGQTNEKLFF. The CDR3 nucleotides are TGTGCCTGGAGGGGACAGACTAATGAAAAACTGTTTTTT.

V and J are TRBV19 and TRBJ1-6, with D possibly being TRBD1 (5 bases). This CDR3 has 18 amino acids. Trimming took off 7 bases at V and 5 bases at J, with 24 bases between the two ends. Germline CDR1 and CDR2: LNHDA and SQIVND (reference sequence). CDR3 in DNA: TGTGCCAGTAAGCAGGGTCGAGTGGTCAACACTGATAATTCACCCCTCCACTTT. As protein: CASKQGRVVNTDNSPLHF.

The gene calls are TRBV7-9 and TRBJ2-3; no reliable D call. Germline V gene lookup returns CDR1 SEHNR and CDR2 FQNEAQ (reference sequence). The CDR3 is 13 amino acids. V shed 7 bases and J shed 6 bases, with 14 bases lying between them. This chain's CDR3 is CASNLEAPDTQYF. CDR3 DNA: TGTGCCAGCAATTTAGAGGCACCGGATACGCAGTATTTT.

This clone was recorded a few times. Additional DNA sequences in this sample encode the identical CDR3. The CDR3 loop reads CASSIRDRGHGYTF. CDR3 DNA sequence: TGTGCCAGTAGTATAAGGGACAGGGGGCACGGCTACACCTTC. V gene TRBV19 combines with J gene TRBJ1-2; 12 bases fit TRBD1. This CDR3 has 14 amino acids. Germline CDR1 is LNHDA and CDR2 is SQIVND (reference sequence). Trimming took 2 bases from V and 8 from J; bases not matched to a gene: 3.

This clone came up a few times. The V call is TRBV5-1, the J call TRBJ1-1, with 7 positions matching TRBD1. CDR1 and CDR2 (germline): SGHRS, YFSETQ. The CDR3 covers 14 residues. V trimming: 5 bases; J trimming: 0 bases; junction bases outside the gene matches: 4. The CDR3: CASSYRGMNTEAFF. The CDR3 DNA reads TGCGCCAGCAGTTACAGGGGTATGAACACTGAAGCTTTCTTT. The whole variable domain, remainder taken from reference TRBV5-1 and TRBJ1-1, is KAGVTQTPRYLIKTRGQQVTLSCSPISGHRSVSWYQQTPGQGLQFLFEYFSETQRNKGNFPGRFSGRQFSNSRSEMNVSTLELGDSALYLCASSYRGMNTEAFFGQGTRLTVV.

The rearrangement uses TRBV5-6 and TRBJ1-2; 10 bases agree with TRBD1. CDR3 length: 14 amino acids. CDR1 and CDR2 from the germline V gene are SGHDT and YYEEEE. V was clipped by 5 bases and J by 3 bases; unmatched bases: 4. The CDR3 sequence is CASRRQGADYGYTF. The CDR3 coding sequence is TGTGCCAGCAGACGACAGGGGGCGGACTATGGCTACACCTTC.

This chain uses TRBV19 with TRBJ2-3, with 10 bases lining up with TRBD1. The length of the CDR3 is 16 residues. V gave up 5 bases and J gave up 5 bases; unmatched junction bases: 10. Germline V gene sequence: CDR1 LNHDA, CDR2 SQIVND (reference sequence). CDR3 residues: CASSSPRRDRGDTQYF. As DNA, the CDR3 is TGTGCCAGTAGTTCCCCGCGGCGGGACAGGGGAGATACGCAGTATTTT.

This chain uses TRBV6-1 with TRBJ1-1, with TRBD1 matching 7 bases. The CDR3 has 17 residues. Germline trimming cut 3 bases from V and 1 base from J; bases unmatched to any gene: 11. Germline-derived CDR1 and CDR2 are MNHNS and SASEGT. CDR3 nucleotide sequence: TGTGCCAGCAGTGATAGACAGGGATTTTCTCGGAACACTGAAGCTTTCTTT. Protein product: CASSDRQGFSRNTEAFF.

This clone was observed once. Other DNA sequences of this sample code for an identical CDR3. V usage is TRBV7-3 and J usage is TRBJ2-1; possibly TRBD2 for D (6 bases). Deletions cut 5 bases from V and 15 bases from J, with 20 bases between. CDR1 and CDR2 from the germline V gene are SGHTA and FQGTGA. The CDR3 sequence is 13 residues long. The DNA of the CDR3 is TGTGCCAGCAGCCCTCGCGGGGAGGCCGCCCGGTTCTTC. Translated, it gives CASSPRGEAARFF.

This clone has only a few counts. The CDR3 nucleotides read TGTGCCTGGAGTCTGGTGTCCGGTAATTCACCCCTCCACTTT. It is translated as CAWSLVSGNSPLHF. This chain uses TRBV30 with TRBJ1-6; D gene uncertain. CDR3 length: 14 residues. Trimming stripped 2 bases from V and 6 bases from J, with 11 bases between. Germline lookup yields CDR1 GTSNPN and CDR2 SVGIG (reference sequence).

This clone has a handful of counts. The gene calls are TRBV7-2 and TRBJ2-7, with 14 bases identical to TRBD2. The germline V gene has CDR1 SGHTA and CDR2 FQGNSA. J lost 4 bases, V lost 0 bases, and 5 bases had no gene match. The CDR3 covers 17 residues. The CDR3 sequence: CASSLAGLAGVSYEQYF. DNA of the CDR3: TGTGCCAGCAGCTTAGCGGGACTAGCGGGAGTGTCTTACGAGCAGTACTTC.

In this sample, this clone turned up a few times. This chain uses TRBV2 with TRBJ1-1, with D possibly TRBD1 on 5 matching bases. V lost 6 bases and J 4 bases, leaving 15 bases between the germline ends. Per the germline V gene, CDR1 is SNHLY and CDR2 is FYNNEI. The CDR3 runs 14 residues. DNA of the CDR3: TGTGCCAGCAGGAGGGACTTGGGGGTCACTGAAGCTTTCTTT. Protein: CASRRDLGVTEAFF.

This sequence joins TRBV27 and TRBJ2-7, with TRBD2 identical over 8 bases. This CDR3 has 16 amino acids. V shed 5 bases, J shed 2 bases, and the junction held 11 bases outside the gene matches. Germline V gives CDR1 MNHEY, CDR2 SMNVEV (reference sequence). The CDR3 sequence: CASSLVQTSGPYEQYF. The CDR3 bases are TGTGCCAGCAGTCTCGTTCAAACTAGCGGACCCTACGAGCAGTACTTC.

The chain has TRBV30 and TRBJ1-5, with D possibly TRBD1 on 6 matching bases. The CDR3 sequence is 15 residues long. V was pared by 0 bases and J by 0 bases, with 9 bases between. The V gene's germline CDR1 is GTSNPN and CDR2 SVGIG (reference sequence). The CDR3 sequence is CAWSVQGYSNQPQHF. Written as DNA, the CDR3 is TGTGCCTGGAGTGTACAGGGTTATAGCAATCAGCCCCAGCATTTT.

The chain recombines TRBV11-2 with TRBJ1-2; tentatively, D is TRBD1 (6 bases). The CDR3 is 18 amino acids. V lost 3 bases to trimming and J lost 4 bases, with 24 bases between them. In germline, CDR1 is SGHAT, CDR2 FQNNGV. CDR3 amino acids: CASSFPPTGLTRGYGYTF. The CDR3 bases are TGTGCCAGCAGCTTTCCCCCGACAGGACTCACTCGTGGCTATGGCTACACCTTC. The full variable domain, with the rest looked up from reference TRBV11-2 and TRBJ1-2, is EAGVAQSPRYKIIEKRQSVAFWCNPISGHATLYWYQQILGQGPKLLIQFQNNGVVDDSQLPKDRFSAERLKGVDSTLKIQPAKLEDSAVYLCASSFPPTGLTRGYGYTFGSGTRLTVV.

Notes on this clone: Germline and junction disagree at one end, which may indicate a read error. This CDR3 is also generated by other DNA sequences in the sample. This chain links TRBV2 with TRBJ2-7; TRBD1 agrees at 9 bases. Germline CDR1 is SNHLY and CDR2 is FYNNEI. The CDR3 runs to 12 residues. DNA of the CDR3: TGCGCCAGCAGGGGACAGGGATGGGAGCAGTACTTC. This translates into CASRGQGWEQYF.

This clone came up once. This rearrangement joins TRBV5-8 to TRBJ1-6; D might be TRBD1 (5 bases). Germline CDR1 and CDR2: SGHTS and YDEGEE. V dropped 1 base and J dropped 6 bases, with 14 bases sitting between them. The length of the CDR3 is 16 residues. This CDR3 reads CASSLLLGQVNSPLHF. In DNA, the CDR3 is TGTGCCAGCAGCTTGCTCTTAGGACAAGTTAATTCACCCCTCCACTTT.

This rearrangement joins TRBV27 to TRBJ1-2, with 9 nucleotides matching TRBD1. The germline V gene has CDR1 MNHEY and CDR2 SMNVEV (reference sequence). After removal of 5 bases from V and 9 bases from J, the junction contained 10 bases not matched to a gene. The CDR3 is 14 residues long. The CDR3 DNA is TGTGCCAGCAGTCCCCGGACAGGGGAGATGCGCTACACCTTC. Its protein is CASSPRTGEMRYTF.

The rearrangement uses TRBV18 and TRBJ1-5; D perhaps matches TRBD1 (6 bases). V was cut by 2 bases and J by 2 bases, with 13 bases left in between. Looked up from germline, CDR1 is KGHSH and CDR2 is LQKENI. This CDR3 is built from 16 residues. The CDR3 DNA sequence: TGTGCCAGCTCACCAGGGGGGGCGGTTGGCAATCAGCCCCAGCATTTT. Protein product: CASSPGGAVGNQPQHF.

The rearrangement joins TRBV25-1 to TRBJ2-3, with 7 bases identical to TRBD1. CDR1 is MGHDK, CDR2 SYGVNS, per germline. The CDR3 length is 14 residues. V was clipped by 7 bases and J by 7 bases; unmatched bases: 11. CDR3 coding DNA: TGTGCCAGCAAGCCTACAGGGGAAGGTAATACGCAGTATTTT. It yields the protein CASKPTGEGNTQYF.

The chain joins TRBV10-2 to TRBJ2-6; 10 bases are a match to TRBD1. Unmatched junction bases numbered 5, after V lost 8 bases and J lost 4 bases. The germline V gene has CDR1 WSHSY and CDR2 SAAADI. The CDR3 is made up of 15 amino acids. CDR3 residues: CASRPGQGGANVLTF. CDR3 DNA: TGCGCCAGCCGCCCGGGACAGGGGGGGGCCAACGTCCTGACTTTC.

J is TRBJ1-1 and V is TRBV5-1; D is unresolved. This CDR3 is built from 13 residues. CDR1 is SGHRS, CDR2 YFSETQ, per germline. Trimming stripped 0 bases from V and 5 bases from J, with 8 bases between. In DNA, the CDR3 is TGCGCCAGCAGCTTGGTAGAGCTTACTGAAGCTTTCTTT. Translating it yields CASSLVELTEAFF.

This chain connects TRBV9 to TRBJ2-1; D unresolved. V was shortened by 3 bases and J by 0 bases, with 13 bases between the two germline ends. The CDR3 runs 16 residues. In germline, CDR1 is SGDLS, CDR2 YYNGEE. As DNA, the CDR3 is TGTGCCAGCAGCGCCTCAAGCGTGAGCTCCTACAATGAGCAGTTCTTC. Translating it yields CASSASSVSSYNEQFF.

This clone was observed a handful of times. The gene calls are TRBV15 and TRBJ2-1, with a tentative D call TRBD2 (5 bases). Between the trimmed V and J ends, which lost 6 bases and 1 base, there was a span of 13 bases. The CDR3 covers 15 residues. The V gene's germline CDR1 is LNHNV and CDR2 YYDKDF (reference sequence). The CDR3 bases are TGTGCCACCAGTTTGGAGCGAGGGTCCTACAATGAGCAGTTCTTC. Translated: CATSLERGSYNEQFF.

This chain's CDR3 is CASSANGPTPLHF. As DNA, the CDR3 is TGTGCCAGCAGCGCCAATGGGCCCACACCCCTCCACTTT. This chain uses TRBV25-1 with TRBJ1-6; D gene unclear. This CDR3 is built from 13 residues. Germline values: CDR1 MGHDK, CDR2 SYGVNS. Trimming shortened V by 6 bases and J by 11 bases, and 14 bases separated the two germline ends.

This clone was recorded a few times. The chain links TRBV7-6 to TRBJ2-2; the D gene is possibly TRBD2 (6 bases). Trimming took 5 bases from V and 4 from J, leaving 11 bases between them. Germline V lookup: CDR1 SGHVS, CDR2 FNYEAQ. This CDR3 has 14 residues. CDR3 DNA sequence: TGTGCCAGCAGCCTTCGGGGAGGCACCGGGGAGCTGTTTTTT. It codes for CASSLRGGTGELFF.

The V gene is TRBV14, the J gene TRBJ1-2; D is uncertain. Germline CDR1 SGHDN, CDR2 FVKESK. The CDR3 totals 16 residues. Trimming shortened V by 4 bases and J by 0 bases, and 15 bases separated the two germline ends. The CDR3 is CASSRGSWWTNYGYTF. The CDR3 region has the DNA TGTGCCAGCAGCCGAGGTTCGTGGTGGACTAACTATGGCTACACCTTC.